This T cell receptor beta chain came from a study of blood T cell repertoires in COVID-19. Study context: COVID-19 samples collected from the United States, Italy and Spain covered acute and convalescent phases. T cells, B-cell-depleted T cells, or PBMCs supplied cDNA or gDNA.

The CDR3 totals 19 residues. V shed 10 bases, J shed 2 bases, and the junction held 17 bases outside the gene matches. The germline V gene has CDR1 LNHDA and CDR2 SQIVND (reference sequence). Authors' methods: Amplified reference gene primers provided the basis for estimating nucleated cell counts. The data were produced by immunoSEQ multiplex PCR, yet TCRdb's version contains in-frame clones alone and is incomplete. V and J calls and clone size come straight from that table; D and trimming were deduced from the DNA. Seen here are around 300,000 clones, roughly 84% observed once, and the top ten hold 1%.

The receptor was derived from a man between 50 and 59 years old with active or convalescent COVID-19. This chain connects TRBV19 to TRBJ2-6; 10 nucleotides agree with TRBD1. The sample taken for sequencing was peripheral blood. CDR3 sequence: CATLRQPPGQGTGANVLTF. CDR3 nucleotides: TGTGCCACCTTACGGCAGCCACCGGGACAGGGGACTGGGGCCAACGTCCTGACTTTC.